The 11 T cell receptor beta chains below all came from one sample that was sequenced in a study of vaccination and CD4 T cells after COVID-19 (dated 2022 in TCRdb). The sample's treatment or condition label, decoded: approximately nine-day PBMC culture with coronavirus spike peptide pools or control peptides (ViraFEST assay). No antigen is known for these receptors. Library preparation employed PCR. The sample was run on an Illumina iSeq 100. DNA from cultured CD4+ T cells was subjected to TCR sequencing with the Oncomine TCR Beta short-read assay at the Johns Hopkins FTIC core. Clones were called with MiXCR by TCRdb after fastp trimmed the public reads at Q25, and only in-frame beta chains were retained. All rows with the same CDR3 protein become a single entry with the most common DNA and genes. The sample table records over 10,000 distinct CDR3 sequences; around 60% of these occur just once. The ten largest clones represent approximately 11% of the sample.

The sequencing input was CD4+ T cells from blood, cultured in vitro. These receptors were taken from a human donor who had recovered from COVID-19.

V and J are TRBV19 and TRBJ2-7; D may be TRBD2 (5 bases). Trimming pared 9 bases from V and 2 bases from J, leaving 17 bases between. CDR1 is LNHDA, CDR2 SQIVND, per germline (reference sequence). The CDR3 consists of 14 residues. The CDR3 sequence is CASTGGGGTYEQYF. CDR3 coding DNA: TGTGCCAGCACGGGCGGAGGCGGCACCTACGAGCAGTACTTC.

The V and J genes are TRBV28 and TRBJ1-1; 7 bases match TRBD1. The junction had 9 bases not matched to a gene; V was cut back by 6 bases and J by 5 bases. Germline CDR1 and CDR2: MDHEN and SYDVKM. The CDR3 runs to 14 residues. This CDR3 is CASRLGGRRTEAFF. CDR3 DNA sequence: TGTGCCAGCAGACTAGGGGGCCGGAGAACTGAAGCTTTCTTT.

The CDR3 reads CSAKDRTYEQYF. In DNA, the CDR3 is TGCAGTGCTAAAGACAGGACCTACGAGCAGTACTTC. The chain has TRBV20-1 and TRBJ2-7; TRBD1 is a possible D gene (6 bases). Germline-derived CDR1 and CDR2 are DFQATT and SNEGSKA (reference sequence). Between the trimmed V and J ends, which lost 4 bases and 2 bases, there was a span of 9 bases. The CDR3 loop spans 12 amino acids.

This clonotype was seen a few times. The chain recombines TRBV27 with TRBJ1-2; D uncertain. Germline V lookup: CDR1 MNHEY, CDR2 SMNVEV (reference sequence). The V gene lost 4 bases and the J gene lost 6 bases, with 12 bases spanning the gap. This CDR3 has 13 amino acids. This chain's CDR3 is CASSSINSDGYTF. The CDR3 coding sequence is TGTGCCAGCAGTTCGATTAACAGCGATGGCTACACCTTC.

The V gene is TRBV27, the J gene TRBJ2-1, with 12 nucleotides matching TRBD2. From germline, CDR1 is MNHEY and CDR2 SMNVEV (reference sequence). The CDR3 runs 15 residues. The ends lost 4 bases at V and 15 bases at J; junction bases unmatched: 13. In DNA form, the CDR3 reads TGTGCCAGCAGTTCCCTCGGACTAGCGGGGAGCCAGCGGTTCTTC. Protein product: CASSSLGLAGSQRFF.

The CDR3 is CATSDPRGGNTIYF. In DNA form, the CDR3 reads TGTGCCACCAGTGATCCGAGAGGAGGAAACACCATATATTTT. The chain has TRBV24-1 and TRBJ1-3, with no clear D. Trimming pared 3 bases from V and 4 bases from J, leaving 9 bases between. Looked up from germline, CDR1 is KGHDR and CDR2 is SFDVKD. This CDR3 spans 14 amino acids.

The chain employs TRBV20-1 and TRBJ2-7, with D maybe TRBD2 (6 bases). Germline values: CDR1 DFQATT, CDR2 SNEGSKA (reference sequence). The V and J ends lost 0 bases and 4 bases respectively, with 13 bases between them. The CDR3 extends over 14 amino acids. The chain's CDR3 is CSARDTAGGYEQYF. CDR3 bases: TGCAGTGCTAGAGATACTGCAGGAGGGTACGAGCAGTACTTC.

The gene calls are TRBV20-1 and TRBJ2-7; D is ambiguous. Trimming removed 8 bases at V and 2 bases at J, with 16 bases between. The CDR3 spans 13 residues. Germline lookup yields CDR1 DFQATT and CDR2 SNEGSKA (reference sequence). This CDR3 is CSLTIGGPYEQYF. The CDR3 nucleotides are TGCAGTCTAACCATTGGCGGTCCCTACGAGCAGTACTTC.

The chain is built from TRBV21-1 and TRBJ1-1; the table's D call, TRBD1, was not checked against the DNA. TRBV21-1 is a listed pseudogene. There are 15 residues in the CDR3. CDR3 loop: CASSPKDRLNTEAFF. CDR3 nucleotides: TGTGCCAGCAGCCCCAAGGACAGACTGAACACTGAAGCTTTCTTT.

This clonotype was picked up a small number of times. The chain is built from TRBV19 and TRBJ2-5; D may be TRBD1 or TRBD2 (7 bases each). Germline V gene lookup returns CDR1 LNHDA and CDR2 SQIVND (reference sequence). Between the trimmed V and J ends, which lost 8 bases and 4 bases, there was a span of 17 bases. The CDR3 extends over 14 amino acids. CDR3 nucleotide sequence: TGTGCCAGTCGCCGACAGGGAGGGGGAGAGACCCAGTACTTC. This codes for CASRRQGGGETQYF.

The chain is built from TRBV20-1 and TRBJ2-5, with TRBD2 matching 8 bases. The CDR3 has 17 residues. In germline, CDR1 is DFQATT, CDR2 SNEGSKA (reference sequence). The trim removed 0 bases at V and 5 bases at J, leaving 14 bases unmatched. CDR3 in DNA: TGCAGTGCTAGAGACCCGAAACCGGGACTAGTGGGTGAGACCCAGTACTTC. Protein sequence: CSARDPKPGLVGETQYF.